The TCR beta chain described here comes from a study of blood T cell repertoires in COVID-19. Background on the study: T cells, B-cell-depleted T cells, or PBMCs supplied cDNA or gDNA.

In the original processing: Reference gene primer amplification gave estimated nucleated cell counts. Sequenced by immunoSEQ multiplex PCR; TCRdb stores in-frame clones only, minus some. That table supplies the V and J calls and clone size; D and trimming were determined from the DNA. The data contain some 48,000 clones, roughly 87% of them singletons. This TCR was recovered from a woman of 80 years or more with acute or convalescent COVID-19. The sample was peripheral blood.

The CDR3 here is CASTITRNTGELFF. For the CDR3, the DNA is TGTGCCAGTACCATTACACGAAACACCGGGGAGCTGTTTTTT. The rearrangement uses TRBV19 and TRBJ2-2, with D uncertain. V lost 7 bases, J lost 2 bases, and 11 bases lay in between. This CDR3 comprises 14 residues. Germline CDR1 LNHDA, CDR2 SQIVND (reference sequence).